The 32 T cell receptor beta chains listed next were all sequenced from one sample in a study of T cell responses to AZD1222 COVID-19 vaccine. TCRdb's table, derived via immunoSEQ multiplex PCR, lists solely in-frame clones and lacks some. Seen here are 130,000 to 150,000 clones, 90% observed once, and the top ten hold roughly 3.6%. Sequenced here: peripheral blood, sampled on day 0 of AZD1222 vaccination. The origin of the receptors is an adult in good health.

The rearrangement uses TRBV6-5 and TRBJ2-2; 7 positions agree with TRBD1. Germline CDR1 MNHEY, CDR2 SVGAGI. V shed 6 bases, J shed 5 bases, and the junction held 9 bases outside the gene matches. This CDR3 spans 15 amino acids. CDR3 in DNA: TGTGCCAGCAGGGCGGGCCCCAGGGGGACCGGGGAGCTGTTTTTT. This sequence encodes CASRAGPRGTGELFF.

This chain connects TRBV29-1 to TRBJ1-1, with D unclear. Germline V gives CDR1 SQVTM, CDR2 ANQGSEA. The CDR3 totals 12 residues. Trimming removed 7 bases at V and 0 bases at J, with 9 bases between. CDR3 sequence reads: CSGYGLNTEAFF. The CDR3 bases are TGCAGCGGATATGGTTTGAACACTGAAGCTTTCTTT.

V is TRBV27 and J is TRBJ1-1; 7 bases match TRBD1. V was pared by 4 bases and J by 4 bases, with 9 bases of the junction left unmatched. Germline values: CDR1 MNHEY, CDR2 SMNVEV (reference sequence). CDR3 length: 15 amino acids. CDR3 sequence (DNA): TGTGCCAGCAGTTCAACCCTACAGGGGCTCACTGAAGCTTTCTTT. It is translated as CASSSTLQGLTEAFF.

This rearrangement joins TRBV13 to TRBJ2-3; D is unresolved. Per the germline V gene, CDR1 is PRHDT and CDR2 is FYEKMQ (reference sequence). This CDR3 is built from 15 residues. Trimming removed 6 bases at V and 1 base at J, with 14 bases between. CDR3 nucleotide sequence: TGTGCCAGCAGTCTTTCCCCCGACGGCACAGATACGCAGTATTTT. Encoded protein: CASSLSPDGTDTQYF.

The chain carries TRBV10-3 and TRBJ2-1, with TRBD2 as a possible D gene (6 bases). V shed 3 bases and J shed 8 bases, with 17 bases lying between them. Germline V lookup: CDR1 ENHRY, CDR2 SYGVKD. The CDR3 extends over 15 amino acids. This chain's CDR3 is CAISDPAGRLYEQFF. The CDR3 DNA sequence: TGTGCCATCAGTGATCCTGCGGGACGGTTGTATGAGCAGTTCTTC.

This clone was observed once. V and J are TRBV9 and TRBJ1-1, with D possibly matching TRBD1 (6 bases). Germline V gene sequence: CDR1 SGDLS, CDR2 YYNGEE. The CDR3 loop spans 11 amino acids. The V and J ends lost 7 bases and 6 bases respectively, with 10 bases between them. CDR3 bases: TGTGCCAGCCGAAGACAGGCTGAAGCTTTCTTT. It yields the protein CASRRQAEAFF.

This chain joins TRBV30 and TRBJ1-1; D gene ambiguous. V was pared by 4 bases and J by 4 bases, with 10 bases between. Germline V gene sequence: CDR1 GTSNPN, CDR2 SVGIG (reference sequence). The CDR3 has 12 amino acids. The CDR3 region has the DNA TGTGCCTGGACAGTATGGGGCACTGAAGCTTTCTTT. Translated: CAWTVWGTEAFF.

This clone was recorded only once. The chain joins TRBV2 to TRBJ2-7, with 8 bases aligning to TRBD1. From germline, CDR1 is SNHLY and CDR2 FYNNEI. This CDR3 region has 12 residues. The V segment lost 8 bases and the J segment 5 bases; nucleotides outside the gene matches: 5. The CDR3 is CASGRTGNEQYF. In DNA form, the CDR3 reads TGTGCCAGCGGAAGGACAGGGAACGAGCAGTACTTC.

This chain links TRBV3-1 (or the pseudogene TRBV3-2) with TRBJ1-2, with D perhaps TRBD1 (5 bases). The CDR3 is 16 residues long. Trimming pared 1 base from V and 4 bases from J, leaving 16 bases between. CDR1 LGHDT and CDR2 YNNKEL come from the germline V gene (reference sequence). This CDR3 is CASSQVNNLGGYGYTF. The CDR3 bases are TGTGCCAGCAGCCAAGTCAACAACCTGGGGGGCTATGGCTACACCTTC.

The chain has TRBV30 and TRBJ1-1; D unclear. The V and J ends lost 4 bases and 1 base respectively, with 10 bases between them. Per the germline V gene, CDR1 is GTSNPN and CDR2 is SVGIG (reference sequence). The CDR3 spans 13 residues. Here the CDR3 reads CAWTGHENTEAFF. Written as DNA, the CDR3 is TGTGCCTGGACGGGTCATGAGAACACTGAAGCTTTCTTT.

This clone was counted a single time. CDR3 sequence reads: CASSLVGTYEQYF. DNA of the CDR3: TGTGCCAGCAGCTTGGTAGGGACCTACGAGCAGTACTTC. V usage is TRBV5-4 and J usage is TRBJ2-7, with D unresolved. Germline V gives CDR1 SGHNT, CDR2 YYREEE (reference sequence). V was clipped by 0 bases and J by 2 bases, with 6 bases between them. CDR3 size: 13 residues.

The chain combines TRBV7-2 with TRBJ1-6; D is undetermined. Germline values: CDR1 SGHTA, CDR2 FQGNSA. The CDR3 is 16 amino acids. V lost 4 bases and J 3 bases, leaving 13 bases between the germline ends. CDR3 loop: CASSSDGRFYNSPLHF. The CDR3 DNA reads as TGTGCCAGCAGCTCAGATGGGAGGTTCTATAATTCACCCCTCCACTTT.

The chain combines TRBV30 with TRBJ2-7; possible D gene TRBD2, 5 bases. Germline-derived CDR1 and CDR2 are GTSNPN and SVGIG (reference sequence). This CDR3 has 13 residues. The V end lost 8 bases, the J end lost 6 bases, and 20 bases lay between the germline ends. CDR3 amino acids: CAGLSLGVGEQYF. The CDR3 nucleotides are TGTGCCGGGCTTTCTCTCGGGGTCGGCGAGCAGTACTTC.

This clone is a singleton in its sample. V gene TRBV6-1 combines with J gene TRBJ1-2, with D unresolved. The V gene's germline CDR1 is MNHNS and CDR2 SASEGT. Trimming took 2 bases from V and 2 from J, leaving 9 bases between them. This CDR3 spans 14 amino acids. This CDR3 is CASSESVGNYGYTF. The CDR3 region has the DNA TGTGCCAGCAGTGAAAGTGTCGGAAACTATGGCTACACCTTC.

This chain joins TRBV3-1 (or the pseudogene TRBV3-2) and TRBJ2-2; 9 positions agree with TRBD2. There are 16 residues in the CDR3. The J segment lost 8 bases and the V segment lost 0 bases, leaving 7 bases of the junction unmatched. Germline loops: CDR1 LGHDT, CDR2 YNNKEL (reference sequence). The CDR3 sequence: CASSQDASGTVGELFF. The CDR3 DNA follows: TGTGCCAGCAGCCAAGATGCTAGCGGGACTGTAGGGGAGCTGTTTTTT.

V gene TRBV5-8 combines with J gene TRBJ2-3, with TRBD2 identical over 7 bases. CDR1 is SGHTS, CDR2 YDEGEE, per germline. V shed 2 bases, J shed 1 base, and the junction held 16 bases outside the gene matches. CDR3 size: 19 residues. DNA for the CDR3: TGTGCCAGCAGCTTTGGGAGGTTAGCGGGCACCTGGGGCACAGATACGCAGTATTTT. Amino acids: CASSFGRLAGTWGTDTQYF. Variable domain in full (rest from reference TRBV5-8 and TRBJ2-3): EAGVTQSPTHLIKTRGQQATLRCSPISGHTSVYWYQQALGLGLQFLLWYDEGEERNRGNFPPRFSGRQFPNYSSELNVNALELEDSALYLCASSFGRLAGTWGTDTQYFGPGTRLTVL.

This chain uses TRBV24-1 with TRBJ2-2; a weak D match, TRBD1 (5 bases). The CDR3 covers 15 residues. V lost 4 bases and J 5 bases, leaving 13 bases between the germline ends. In germline, CDR1 is KGHDR, CDR2 SFDVKD. The CDR3 region has the DNA TGTGCCACCAGTGACCAAGTCCAGGGTACCGGGGAGCTGTTTTTT. Translated, it gives CATSDQVQGTGELFF.

This clone was detected once. V and J are TRBV6-6 and TRBJ1-6; D remains unclear. Germline loops: CDR1 MNHNY, CDR2 SVGAGI (reference sequence). The V end lost 2 bases, the J end lost 9 bases, and 17 bases lay between the germline ends. This CDR3 is built from 16 residues. CDR3 in amino acids: CASSYPDGYKSSPLHF. Here the CDR3 DNA reads TGTGCCAGCAGTTACCCGGACGGGTACAAATCTTCACCCCTCCACTTT.

V usage is TRBV19 and J usage is TRBJ1-5; D is perhaps TRBD1 (5 bases). CDR3 size: 15 residues. Germline assignment: CDR1 LNHDA and CDR2 SQIVND (reference sequence). The V end was cut by 0 bases, the J end by 1 base, with 7 bases between. The CDR3 spells CASSIDGGSNQPQHF. The CDR3 DNA reads TGTGCCAGTAGTATAGATGGGGGAAGCAATCAGCCCCAGCATTTT.

The chain links TRBV9 to TRBJ1-1; D unclear. V lost 0 bases and J 0 bases, leaving 6 bases between the germline ends. Germline V gene data show CDR1 as SGDLS and CDR2 as YYNGEE. The CDR3 totals 14 residues. The CDR3 spells CASSVVQLNTEAFF. CDR3 DNA sequence: TGTGCCAGCAGCGTAGTACAGCTGAACACTGAAGCTTTCTTT. Complete variable domain (other parts from reference TRBV9 and TRBJ1-1): DSGVTQTPKHLITATGQRVTLRCSPRSGDLSVYWYQQSLDQGLQFLIQYYNGEERAKGNILERFSAQQFPDLHSELNLSSLELGDSALYFCASSVVQLNTEAFFGQGTRLTVV.

The chain employs TRBV29-1 and TRBJ2-1; D unresolved. This CDR3 has 11 residues. Germline loops: CDR1 SQVTM, CDR2 ANQGSEA. V was shortened by 4 bases and J by 4 bases, with 5 bases between the two germline ends. The CDR3 nucleotides are TGCAGCGTTGGGGGATACAATGAGCAGTTCTTC. This sequence encodes CSVGGYNEQFF.

V is TRBV7-2 and J is TRBJ2-5; D is ambiguous. With 3 bases removed from V and 2 bases from J, the gap between germline ends came to 10 bases. This CDR3 contains 14 residues. Germline CDR1 SGHTA, CDR2 FQGNSA. The CDR3 DNA reads TGTGCCAGCAGCTTTAGCCTTTCGCAAGAGACCCAGTACTTC. It specifies CASSFSLSQETQYF. Filled out from reference TRBV7-2 and TRBJ2-5, the complete variable domain reads GAGVSQSPSNKVTEKGKDVELRCDPISGHTALYWYRQSLGQGLEFLIYFQGNSAPDKSGLPSDRFSAERTGGSVSTLTIQRTQQEDSAVYLCASSFSLSQETQYFGPGTRLLVL.

This sequence joins TRBV5-1 and TRBJ1-1; no reliable D call. Germline CDR1 is SGHRS and CDR2 is YFSETQ. The CDR3 runs 15 residues. The ends were cut back, 5 bases at V and 4 bases at J, with 18 bases in the middle. The chain's CDR3 is CASRMDRRPGTEAFF. CDR3 bases: TGCGCCAGCAGAATGGACCGCCGGCCGGGCACTGAAGCTTTCTTT.

The sample holds one count of this clone. The V gene is TRBV5-4, the J gene TRBJ2-3, with a weak D call TRBD1 (7 bases). The V end lost 4 bases, the J end lost 7 bases, and 22 bases lay between the germline ends. This CDR3 has 16 amino acids. Germline CDR1 and CDR2: SGHNT and YYREEE (reference sequence). CDR3 in amino acids: CASSTSQGGGGNTQYF. CDR3 coding DNA: TGTGCCAGCAGCACATCCCAAGGCGGAGGGGGCAATACGCAGTATTTT. Full variable domain (missing parts from reference TRBV5-4 and TRBJ2-3): ETGVTQSPTHLIKTRGQQVTLRCSSQSGHNTVSWYQQALGQGPQFIFQYYREEENGRGNFPPRFSGLQFPNYSSELNVNALELDDSALYLCASSTSQGGGGNTQYFGPGTRLTVL.

The chain employs TRBV7-9 and TRBJ2-1; TRBD1 matches 8 bases. The CDR3 extends over 13 amino acids. J gave up 8 bases and V 3 bases, and 3 bases lay outside the gene matches. Germline-derived CDR1 and CDR2 are SEHNR and FQNEAQ (reference sequence). The CDR3 sequence is CASSFPGGDEQFF. Here the CDR3 DNA reads TGTGCCAGCAGCTTTCCAGGGGGCGATGAGCAGTTCTTC.

V gene TRBV6-6 combines with J gene TRBJ2-6; 10 bases line up with TRBD1. Germline V gene lookup returns CDR1 MNHNY and CDR2 SVGAGI (reference sequence). The CDR3 length is 18 residues. V trimming: 5 bases; J trimming: 0 bases; junction bases outside the gene matches: 7. CDR3 DNA sequence: TGTGCCAGCAGTCGGACGACAGGGGGCGCCTCTGGGGCCAACGTCCTGACTTTC. Translated: CASSRTTGGASGANVLTF.

J is TRBJ1-5 and V is TRBV7-8; 11 nucleotides match TRBD1. V gave up 5 bases and J gave up 5 bases; unmatched junction bases: 5. Germline loops: CDR1 SGHVS, CDR2 FQNEAQ. The CDR3 spans 15 residues. This CDR3 reads CASSPWDRGDQPQHF. CDR3 sequence (DNA): TGTGCCAGCAGCCCGTGGGACAGGGGGGATCAGCCCCAGCATTTT.

Written as DNA, the CDR3 is TGTGCCAGCAGCTTAATCGCGGGAGGGATCACAGATACGCAGTATTTT. It encodes CASSLIAGGITDTQYF. The chain employs TRBV11-1 and TRBJ2-3, with 9 bases identical to TRBD2. V trimming: 2 bases; J trimming: 2 bases; junction bases outside the gene matches: 5. CDR1 SGHAT and CDR2 FQDESV come from the germline V gene (reference sequence). This CDR3 comprises 16 residues.

The J gene is TRBJ2-7, the V gene TRBV5-4, with 14 bases aligning to TRBD2. The CDR3 is made up of 17 amino acids. J lost 7 bases, V lost 0 bases, and 9 bases had no gene match. Germline values: CDR1 SGHNT, CDR2 YYREEE (reference sequence). CDR3 sequence: CASSLASLGLAGGEQYF. In nucleotides, the CDR3 is TGTGCCAGCAGCTTGGCCAGTTTAGGACTAGCGGGGGGAGAGCAGTACTTC.

The chain combines TRBV3-1 (or the pseudogene TRBV3-2) with TRBJ1-1; 7 nucleotides agree with TRBD1. This CDR3 spans 16 amino acids. V lost 4 bases, J lost 0 bases, and 8 bases stayed unmatched. CDR1 is LGHDT, CDR2 YNNKEL, per germline (reference sequence). The CDR3 DNA sequence: TGTGCCAGCAGCCCGCCGACAGGGAGAATGAACACTGAAGCTTTCTTT. Translating gives CASSPPTGRMNTEAFF.

The chain employs TRBV19 and TRBJ2-2; possibly TRBD1 for D (5 bases). The V gene's germline CDR1 is LNHDA and CDR2 SQIVND (reference sequence). This CDR3 spans 16 amino acids. Trimming removed 5 bases from V and 4 bases from J, with 17 bases in between. The CDR3, as DNA: TGTGCCAGTAGTTTGTGGGCAGGGCAAGGCACCGGGGAGCTGTTTTTT. It is translated as CASSLWAGQGTGELFF.

This chain joins TRBV5-1 and TRBJ2-1; maybe TRBD2 (6 bases). Trimming removed 0 bases from V and 9 bases from J, with 16 bases in between. This CDR3 is 15 amino acids long. Germline-derived CDR1 and CDR2 are SGHRS and YFSETQ. Written as DNA, the CDR3 is TGCGCCAGCAGCTTGGAGGGACTTCTCCAGGGTGAGCAGTTCTTC. It is translated as CASSLEGLLQGEQFF.